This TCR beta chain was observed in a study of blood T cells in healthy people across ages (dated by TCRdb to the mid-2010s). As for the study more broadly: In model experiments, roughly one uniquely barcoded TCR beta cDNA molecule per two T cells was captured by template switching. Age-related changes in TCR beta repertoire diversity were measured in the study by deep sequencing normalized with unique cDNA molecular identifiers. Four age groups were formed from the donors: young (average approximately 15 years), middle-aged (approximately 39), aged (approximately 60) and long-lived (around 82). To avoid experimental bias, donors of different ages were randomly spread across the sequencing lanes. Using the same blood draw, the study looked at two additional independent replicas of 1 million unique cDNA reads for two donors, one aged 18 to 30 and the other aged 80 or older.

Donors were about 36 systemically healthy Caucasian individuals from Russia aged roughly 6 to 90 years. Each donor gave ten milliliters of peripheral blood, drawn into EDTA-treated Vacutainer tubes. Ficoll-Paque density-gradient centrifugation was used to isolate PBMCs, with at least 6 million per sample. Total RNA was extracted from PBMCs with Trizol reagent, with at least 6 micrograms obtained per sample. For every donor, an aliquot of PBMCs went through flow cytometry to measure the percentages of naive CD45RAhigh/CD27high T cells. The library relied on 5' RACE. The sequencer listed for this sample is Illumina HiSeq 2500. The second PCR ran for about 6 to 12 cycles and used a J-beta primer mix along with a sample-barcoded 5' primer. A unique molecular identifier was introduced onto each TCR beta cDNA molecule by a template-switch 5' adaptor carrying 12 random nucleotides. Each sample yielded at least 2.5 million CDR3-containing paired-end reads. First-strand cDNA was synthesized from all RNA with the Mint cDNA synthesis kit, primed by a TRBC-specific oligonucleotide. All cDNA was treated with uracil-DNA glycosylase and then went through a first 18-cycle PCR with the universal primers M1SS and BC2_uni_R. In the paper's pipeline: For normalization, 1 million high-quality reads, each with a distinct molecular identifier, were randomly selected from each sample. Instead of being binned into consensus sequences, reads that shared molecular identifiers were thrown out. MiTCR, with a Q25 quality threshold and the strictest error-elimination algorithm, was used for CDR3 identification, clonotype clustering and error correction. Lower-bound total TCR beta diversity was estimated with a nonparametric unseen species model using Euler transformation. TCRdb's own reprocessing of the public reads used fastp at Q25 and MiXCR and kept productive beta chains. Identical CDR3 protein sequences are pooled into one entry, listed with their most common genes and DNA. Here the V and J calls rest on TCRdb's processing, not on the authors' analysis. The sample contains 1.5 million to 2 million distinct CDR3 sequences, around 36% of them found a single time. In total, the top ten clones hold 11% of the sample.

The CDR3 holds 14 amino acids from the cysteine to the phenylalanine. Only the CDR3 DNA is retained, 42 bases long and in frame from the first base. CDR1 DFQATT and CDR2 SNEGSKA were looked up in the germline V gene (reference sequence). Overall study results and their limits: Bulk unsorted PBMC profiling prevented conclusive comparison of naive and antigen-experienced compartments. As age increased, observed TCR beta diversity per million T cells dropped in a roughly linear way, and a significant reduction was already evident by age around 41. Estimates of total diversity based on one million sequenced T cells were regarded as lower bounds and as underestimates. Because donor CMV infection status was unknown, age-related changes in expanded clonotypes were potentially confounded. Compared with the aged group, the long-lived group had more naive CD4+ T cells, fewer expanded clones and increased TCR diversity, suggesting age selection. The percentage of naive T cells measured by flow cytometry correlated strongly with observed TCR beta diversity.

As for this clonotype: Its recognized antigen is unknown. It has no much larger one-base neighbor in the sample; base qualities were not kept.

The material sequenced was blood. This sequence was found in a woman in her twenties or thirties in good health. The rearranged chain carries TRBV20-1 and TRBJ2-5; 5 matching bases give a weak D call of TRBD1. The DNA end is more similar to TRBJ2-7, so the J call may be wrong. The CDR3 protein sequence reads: CSARVGAFSYEQYF. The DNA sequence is TGCAGTGCTAGAGTTGGGGCTTTCTCCTACGAGCAGTACTTC.